This T cell receptor (beta chain) was documented in a study of blood T cell repertoires in COVID-19. About the research overall: The samples span acute and convalescent COVID-19 from the United States, Italy and Spain. PBMCs, B-cell-depleted T cells, or T cells provided the cDNA or gDNA that made up the material.

Original data processing: How many nucleated cells were present was estimated from reference gene primer amplification. Using immunoSEQ multiplex PCR, the repertoire was profiled, and TCRdb retains in-frame clones only, with some absent. V and J calls and clone size come straight from that table; D and trimming were deduced from the DNA. The table has 150,000 to 200,000 clones, 86% seen once. Sequenced sample: peripheral blood. The TCR sequence derives from a man aged 50 to 60 with active or convalescent COVID-19.

DNA for the CDR3: TGTGCCAGCAGCGCTACGACAGGGTCCCGGGGTGGCTACACCTTC. Protein product: CASSATTGSRGGYTF. The V and J genes are TRBV14 and TRBJ1-2; 7 bases are shared with TRBD1. The germline V gene has CDR1 SGHDN and CDR2 FVKESK. The length of the CDR3 is 15 residues. Trimming took 5 bases from V and 7 from J; bases not matched to a gene: 13.